One sample yielded the 13 T cell receptor beta chains listed below, sequenced in a study of blood T cells in healthy people across ages. Together with a sample-barcoded 5' primer, a J-beta primer mix was included in a second PCR lasting roughly 6 to 12 cycles. TCRdb itself ran the 5' RACE reads through MiXCR, one entry per CDR3 protein. The sample includes about 930,000 distinct CDR3 sequences, almost 30% seen only once; the top ten take roughly 10%. This sample also appeared in a second study, on T cells of mothers and their children.

Sequences were obtained from blood. These receptors all come from a woman aged 40 to 50 in good health.

This clonotype showed up just a few times. The V call is TRBV7-9, the J call TRBJ2-1; a possible D gene is TRBD1 (6 bases). Trimming removed 3 bases at V and 10 bases at J, with 13 bases between. The CDR3 extends over 13 amino acids. Per the germline V gene, CDR1 is SEHNR and CDR2 is FQNEAQ (reference sequence). DNA of the CDR3: TGTGCCAGCAGCTTTAACAGGGTAGAGGAGCAGTTCTTC. It codes for CASSFNRVEEQFF. Drawing the rest from reference TRBV7-9 and TRBJ2-1, the complete variable domain is DTGVSQNPRHKITKRGQNVTFRCDPISEHNRLYWYRQTLGQGPEFLTYFQNEAQLEKSRLLSDRFSAERPKGSFSTLEIQRTEQGDSAMYLCASSFNRVEEQFFGPGTRLTVL.

This clonotype was observed at least ten times. The V gene is TRBV12-3 or TRBV12-4, the J gene TRBJ2-5; 11 bases line up with TRBD2. V lost 6 bases and J lost 3; bases outside the gene matches: 9. This CDR3 is built from 16 residues. The CDR3 reads CASSLEGLAVKETQYF. The CDR3 DNA is TGTGCCAGCAGCCTAGAGGGACTAGCGGTTAAAGAGACCCAGTACTTC.

This clonotype has a count of ten or more. The V call is TRBV9, the J call TRBJ2-1, with 7 bases aligning to TRBD2. The trim removed 3 bases at V and 2 bases at J, leaving 8 bases unmatched. The CDR3 runs to 16 residues. In germline, CDR1 is SGDLS, CDR2 YYNGEE. The DNA for the CDR3 is TGTGCCAGCAGCGCCGTGGGGCTAGCGGCCTACAATGAGCAGTTCTTC. Translation: CASSAVGLAAYNEQFF. The entire variable domain, with the rest obtained from reference TRBV9 and TRBJ2-1, is as follows: DSGVTQTPKHLITATGQRVTLRCSPRSGDLSVYWYQQSLDQGLQFLIQYYNGEERAKGNILERFSAQQFPDLHSELNLSSLELGDSALYFCASSAVGLAAYNEQFFGPGTRLTVL.

Notes on this clonotype: A clone one base away is much larger, so this may be a read error. The chain joins TRBV20-1 to TRBJ2-5; 11 bases agree with TRBD2. Unmatched junction bases numbered 10, after V lost 5 bases and J lost 11 bases. This CDR3 is 13 amino acids long. CDR1 and CDR2 (germline): DFQATT, SNEGSKA (reference sequence). CDR3 nucleotide sequence: TGCAGTGCTCTAATAGCGGGGGGGCGTAAGCAGTACTTC. Protein: CSALIAGGRKQYF.

Details on this clonotype: The junction departs from the called germline gene at one end, perhaps through a read error. The V call is TRBV12-3 or TRBV12-4, the J call TRBJ2-7; D ambiguous. The CDR3 totals 13 residues. The CDR3 protein is CASAGTFSYERYF. In DNA form, the CDR3 reads TGTGCCAGCGCAGGCACATTCTCCTACGAGCGGTACTTC.

This clonotype was seen at least ten times. This chain joins TRBV29-1 and TRBJ1-1, with D unresolved. V was clipped by 5 bases and J by 3 bases, with 4 bases between them. Germline lookup yields CDR1 SQVTM and CDR2 ANQGSEA. The length of the CDR3 is 10 residues. The CDR3 nucleotides are TGCAGCGTTTTCCACACTGAAGCTTTCTTT. Protein sequence: CSVFHTEAFF.

Details on this clonotype: Possible read error: a much larger clone is one base away. The genes are TRBV7-2 and TRBJ2-1; TRBD2 matches at 12 bases. The CDR3 runs 15 residues. Germline V gives CDR1 SGHTA, CDR2 FQGNSA. DNA for the CDR3: TGTGCCAGCAGCATACTAGCGGGGGGCAGCAATGAGCGGTTCTTC. Protein product: CASSILAGGSNERFF.

This clonotype was counted only a few times. The junction departs from the called germline gene at one end, perhaps through a read error. This chain connects TRBV6-6 to TRBJ2-5; D remains unclear. Gene TRBJ2-7 matches the end of the DNA better, so the J call may be wrong. In germline, CDR1 is MNHNY, CDR2 SVGAGI (reference sequence). This CDR3 is built from 14 residues. In DNA form, the CDR3 reads TGTGCCAACAGTTACTCTGCAGGATACTACGAGCAGTACTTC. Translated, it gives CANSYSAGYYEQYF.

This clonotype was seen a few times. V gene TRBV29-1 combines with J gene TRBJ2-4, with D perhaps TRBD2 (7 bases). Germline V gene data show CDR1 as SQVTM and CDR2 as ANQGSEA. The V gene lost 3 bases and the J gene lost 8 bases, with 11 bases spanning the gap. There are 12 residues in the CDR3. CDR3 nucleotide sequence: TGCAGCGTTGAGGGGGGGCCGGACATTCAGTACTTC. Its protein is CSVEGGPDIQYF.

The gene calls are TRBV5-1 and TRBJ1-1; the D gene is possibly TRBD1 (5 bases). Germline V gives CDR1 SGHRS, CDR2 YFSETQ. Trimming stripped 0 bases from V and 1 base from J, with 13 bases between. The CDR3 contains 16 residues. CDR3: CASSLAEGQPNTEAFF. Written as DNA, the CDR3 is TGCGCCAGCAGCTTGGCCGAAGGACAACCGAACACTGAAGCTTTCTTT.

This clonotype was observed a handful of times. The chain couples TRBV5-1 to TRBJ1-1, with 10 bases aligning to TRBD1. J was trimmed by 5 bases and V by 4 bases; bases with no gene match: 14. Per the germline V gene, CDR1 is SGHRS and CDR2 is YFSETQ. The CDR3 is made up of 17 amino acids. The CDR3 DNA reads as TGCGCCAGCAGCACCGGACAGGGGGATGCGGTAGGAACTGAAGCTTTCTTT. Its translation: CASSTGQGDAVGTEAFF.

Many counts were recorded for this clonotype. The chain employs TRBV2 and TRBJ2-3; D ambiguous. CDR1 and CDR2 (germline): SNHLY, FYNNEI. CDR3 length: 15 amino acids. V was pared by 6 bases and J by 2 bases, with 15 bases between. The CDR3 here is CASRSEGLNTDTQYF. The CDR3 coding sequence is TGTGCCAGCAGGTCGGAAGGTTTGAACACAGATACGCAGTATTTT.

The rearrangement uses TRBV6-5 and TRBJ2-1, with D hard to call. The germline gives CDR1 MNHEY, CDR2 SVGAGI. V was pared by 2 bases and J by 8 bases, with 16 bases between. CDR3 length equals 15 residues. Here the CDR3 reads CASSYRRLEYDEQFF. The CDR3, as DNA: TGTGCCAGCAGTTACAGACGGCTCGAATACGATGAGCAGTTCTTC.